This TCR beta chain appears in the sequencing data of a study of cytomegalovirus exposure and HLA in healthy donors. Study results and caveats: A reported reduction in N-insertions relative to the approximately 670-donor mean was seen in an Asian-associated ancestry cluster in a later analysis. It was confirmed in vitro that a few of the CMV-associated chains were specific for CMV antigens.

Amplification used 60 Vbeta primers and 13 Jbeta primers. Measured with immunoSEQ multiplex PCR; TCRdb has only the in-frame clones, and not every one. The table shows 140,000 or so clones, with 75% to 90% occurring only once. Regarding this clone: Its cognate antigen is unknown.

Sequencing was carried out using PBMCs. This sequence was found in a young woman in good health and CMV-seronegative.

CDR3 nucleotides: TGCGCCAGCAGCTTACCGCCAGGACAGGGAAGCAATGAGCAGTTCTTC. Translated, it gives CASSLPPGQGSNEQFF. The chain recombines TRBV5-1 with TRBJ2-1; 8 bases match TRBD1. Trimming removed 2 bases from V and 6 bases from J; junction bases left unmatched: 10. The CDR3 extends over 16 amino acids. CDR1 and CDR2 (germline): SGHRS, YFSETQ.